Below, 21 T cell receptor beta chains from the same sample are listed, as sequenced in a study of blood T cell repertoires in COVID-19. TCRdb's copy holds only in-frame clones and misses some; the assay was immunoSEQ multiplex PCR. The sample shows more than 150,000 clones, 60% to 80% of them seen only once. Sequenced: peripheral blood. The receptors were sampled from a woman in her seventies with acute or convalescent COVID-19.

The chain recombines TRBV10-3 with TRBJ2-1, with 8 bases aligning to TRBD1. The junction had 11 bases not matched to a gene; V was cut back by 10 bases and J by 9 bases. Germline V gene lookup returns CDR1 ENHRY and CDR2 SYGVKD. This CDR3 region has 13 residues. CDR3 in DNA: TGTGCCAGTAGACAGGGGAACGATTTTGAGCAGTTCTTC. The encoded protein is CASRQGNDFEQFF.

The chain is built from TRBV7-2 and TRBJ2-1; 9 nucleotides match TRBD2. The CDR3 totals 16 residues. Per the germline V gene, CDR1 is SGHTA and CDR2 is FQGNSA. Trimming cost V 6 bases and J 1 base; bases outside gene matches: 7. The CDR3 is CASSATSGRSYNEQFF. DNA for the CDR3: TGTGCCAGCAGTGCGACTAGCGGAAGATCCTACAATGAGCAGTTCTTC. The full variable domain, completed using reference TRBV7-2 and TRBJ2-1, is GAGVSQSPSNKVTEKGKDVELRCDPISGHTALYWYRQSLGQGLEFLIYFQGNSAPDKSGLPSDRFSAERTGGSVSTLTIQRTQQEDSAVYLCASSATSGRSYNEQFFGPGTRLTVL.

The chain is built from TRBV7-9 and TRBJ2-1; 11 bases fit TRBD2. The CDR3 contains 19 residues. After removal of 4 bases from V and 4 bases from J, the junction contained 15 bases not matched to a gene. Germline CDR1 SEHNR, CDR2 FQNEAQ (reference sequence). DNA of the CDR3: TGTGCCAGCAGCTCCTCCGGGACTAGCGGCCGCCGAATTTACAATGAGCAGTTCTTC. Protein product: CASSSSGTSGRRIYNEQFF. Complete variable domain (other parts from reference TRBV7-9 and TRBJ2-1): DTGVSQNPRHKITKRGQNVTFRCDPISEHNRLYWYRQTLGQGPEFLTYFQNEAQLEKSRLLSDRFSAERPKGSFSTLEIQRTEQGDSAMYLCASSSSGTSGRRIYNEQFFGPGTRLTVL.

The CDR3 sequence is CAISDRAGAGTDTQYF. CDR3 coding DNA: TGTGCCATCAGTGATCGGGCGGGAGCGGGCACAGATACGCAGTATTTT. The chain couples TRBV10-3 to TRBJ2-3; 7 bases are a match to TRBD2. The CDR3 is 16 residues long. Germline V lookup: CDR1 ENHRY, CDR2 SYGVKD. V shed 3 bases and J 1 base; nucleotides not matched to a gene: 7.

The rearrangement joins TRBV24-1 to TRBJ1-2, with D hard to call. Looked up from germline, CDR1 is KGHDR and CDR2 is SFDVKD. The CDR3 has 12 residues. The V end lost 0 bases, the J end lost 6 bases, and 4 bases lay between the germline ends. The CDR3 loop is CATSDLADGYTF. The CDR3 DNA reads TGTGCCACCAGTGATTTGGCAGATGGCTACACCTTC.

The chain links TRBV9 to TRBJ1-3; the D gene is possibly TRBD1 (5 bases). The length of the CDR3 is 15 residues. V was trimmed by 1 base and J by 8 bases, leaving 16 bases between them. CDR1 is SGDLS and CDR2 is YYNGEE in the germline V gene. CDR3 in DNA: TGTGCCAGCAGCGTACAGGGCGGGGGGATGGACACCATATATTTT. Its translation is CASSVQGGGMDTIYF.

V and J are TRBV6-1 and TRBJ2-7, with D possibly TRBD2 on 6 matching bases. Trimming took off 2 bases at V and 8 bases at J, with 16 bases between the two ends. The length of the CDR3 is 14 residues. CDR1 is MNHNS, CDR2 SASEGT, per germline. DNA for the CDR3: TGTGCCAGCAGTGAACAACGGGAGAAGCCGAAGCAGTACTTC. It encodes CASSEQREKPKQYF.

This clone was detected only once. This chain links TRBV18 with TRBJ2-5, with a weak D call TRBD1 (5 bases). Germline V gene lookup returns CDR1 KGHSH and CDR2 LQKENI. Trimming took off 4 bases at V and 3 bases at J, with 9 bases between the two ends. The CDR3 has 13 amino acids. Here the CDR3 DNA reads TGTGCCAGCTCACTTTACAGGAAAGAGACCCAGTACTTC. It encodes CASSLYRKETQYF.

The chain uses TRBV11-2 and TRBJ1-6, with D tentatively TRBD1 (5 bases). This CDR3 is built from 18 residues. V was cut by 5 bases and J by 9 bases, with 26 bases left in between. CDR1 and CDR2 from the germline V gene are SGHAT and FQNNGV. CDR3 sequence: CASSPRIVGPGYSSPLHF. CDR3 nucleotides: TGTGCCAGCAGCCCGCGGATTGTCGGGCCAGGGTACAGTTCACCCCTCCACTTT.

J is TRBJ2-7 and V is TRBV9, with a tentative D call TRBD2 (5 bases). Germline-derived CDR1 and CDR2 are SGDLS and YYNGEE. CDR3 length: 14 residues. DNA of the CDR3: TGTGCTAGTACGAGTGGGAGCCCCCCCTACGAGCAGTACTTC. Residues: CASTSGSPPYEQYF.

The rearrangement links TRBV29-1 to TRBJ2-3; 10 bases match TRBD2. The CDR3 extends over 16 amino acids. Losses at the gene ends were 4 bases for V and 4 bases for J; bases not matched to a gene: 11. Germline values: CDR1 SQVTM, CDR2 ANQGSEA. The CDR3 bases are TGCAGCGTTGCAATTGCAGCGGGAGGGCCCGCAGATACGCAGTATTTT. This gives the protein CSVAIAAGGPADTQYF.

This sequence joins TRBV24-1 and TRBJ2-3; 9 nucleotides align to TRBD1. The germline CDR1 and CDR2 sequences are KGHDR and SFDVKD. V lost 4 bases to trimming and J lost 4 bases; unmatched junction nucleotides: 5. The length of the CDR3 is 15 residues. The CDR3 DNA reads as TGTGCCACCAGTGAACCGGACAGGGGCGCAGATACGCAGTATTTT. It encodes CATSEPDRGADTQYF.

The gene calls are TRBV15 and TRBJ2-1; possibly TRBD2 for D (5 bases). This CDR3 is built from 12 residues. Trimming removed 2 bases at V and 15 bases at J, with 14 bases between. The germline V gene encodes CDR1 LNHNV and CDR2 YYDKDF (reference sequence). The CDR3 bases are TGTGCCACCAGCAGAACCCGGGGATCCCGGTTCTTC. Residues: CATSRTRGSRFF.

This clone was recorded a few times. V gene TRBV7-3 combines with J gene TRBJ2-3; 8 bases match TRBD2. Germline V CDR1 and CDR2: SGHTA, FQGTGA. J was trimmed by 6 bases and V by 5 bases; bases with no gene match: 16. The CDR3 covers 17 residues. The CDR3 DNA reads TGTGCCAGCAGCCGGGAGGGGCGGGAGATGGCGTCGGATACGCAGTATTTT. Its translation is CASSREGREMASDTQYF. Combining the CDR3 with reference TRBV7-3 and TRBJ2-3 gives the whole variable domain GAGVSQTPSNKVTEKGKYVELRCDPISGHTALYWYRQSLGQGPEFLIYFQGTGAADDSGLPNDRFFAVRPEGSVSTLKIQRTERGDSAVYLCASSREGREMASDTQYFGPGTRLTVL.

The V call is TRBV14, the J call TRBJ1-3; D not certain. The V end was cut by 8 bases, the J end by 4 bases, with 6 bases between. Per germline, CDR1 SGHDN and CDR2 FVKESK. This CDR3 has 11 amino acids. CDR3 DNA: TGTGCCAGCGCCGGGGGAAACACCATATATTTT. The encoded protein is CASAGGNTIYF.

V gene TRBV3-1 (or the pseudogene TRBV3-2) combines with J gene TRBJ1-4, with 7 bases identical to TRBD1. The J segment lost 0 bases and the V segment lost 4 bases, leaving 5 bases of the junction unmatched. The germline V gene encodes CDR1 LGHDT and CDR2 YNNKEL (reference sequence). The CDR3 runs 16 residues. The CDR3 protein is CASSRRTGATNEKLFF. In nucleotides, the CDR3 is TGTGCCAGCAGCCGTCGGACAGGAGCAACTAATGAAAAACTGTTTTTT.

The CDR3 DNA sequence: TGTGCCAGCAGCTTCCAGGTGACAGGGCCCTACGAGCAGTACTTC. As protein: CASSFQVTGPYEQYF. The chain is built from TRBV7-2 and TRBJ2-7; TRBD1 aligns across 7 bases. The V segment lost 3 bases and the J segment 2 bases; nucleotides outside the gene matches: 7. The CDR3 spans 15 residues. CDR1 is SGHTA, CDR2 FQGNSA, per germline.

The chain employs TRBV19 and TRBJ2-2; 8 positions agree with TRBD1. With V trimmed by 7 bases and J by 1 base, 11 bases remained unmatched. CDR3 length equals 17 residues. The germline CDR1 and CDR2 sequences are LNHDA and SQIVND (reference sequence). CDR3 coding DNA: TGTGCCAGTATGCCGCTCCCCGGGACAGGGAACACCGGGGAGCTGTTTTTT. This codes for CASMPLPGTGNTGELFF.

The chain has TRBV3-1 (or the pseudogene TRBV3-2) and TRBJ1-1; D gene uncertain. This CDR3 comprises 13 residues. Germline lookup yields CDR1 LGHDT and CDR2 YNNKEL (reference sequence). Trimming shortened V by 3 bases and J by 7 bases, and 12 bases separated the two germline ends. Written as DNA, the CDR3 is TGTGCCAGCAGCCAGGGCGCCCGTTTTGAAGCTTTCTTT. It is translated as CASSQGARFEAFF.

The chain carries TRBV3-1 (or the pseudogene TRBV3-2) and TRBJ2-6, with D unresolved. Germline CDR1 LGHDT, CDR2 YNNKEL (reference sequence). The ends were cut back, 0 bases at V and 0 bases at J, with 12 bases in the middle. This CDR3 is 18 amino acids long. CDR3 in DNA: TGTGCCAGCAGCCAAGATGGGCCATTTTTCTCTGGGGCCAACGTCCTGACTTTC. This gives the protein CASSQDGPFFSGANVLTF.

The V and J genes are TRBV2 and TRBJ2-7, with D perhaps matching TRBD2 (6 bases). Germline V gives CDR1 SNHLY, CDR2 FYNNEI. This CDR3 has 14 amino acids. The V end was cut by 4 bases, the J end by 2 bases, with 12 bases between. The CDR3 is CASSVSREAYEQYF. The CDR3 DNA reads as TGTGCCAGCAGTGTCAGCAGGGAGGCCTACGAGCAGTACTTC.